This passage covers 14 T cell receptor beta chains from one sample sequenced in a study of blood T cell repertoires in COVID-19. Profiled with immunoSEQ multiplex PCR; TCRdb holds only in-frame clones, not every one. The sample has 200,000 to 250,000 clones, roughly 90% seen once. The specimen was PBMCs or T cells enriched from blood (not recorded which). Receptors originate from a woman aged 25 to 45 who had recovered from COVID-19.

The chain carries TRBV5-4 and TRBJ1-2; D possibly corresponds to TRBD1 (6 bases). V lost 0 bases, J lost 6 bases, and 15 bases lay in between. CDR3 length equals 15 residues. The germline V gene encodes CDR1 SGHNT and CDR2 YYREEE (reference sequence). The CDR3 bases are TGTGCCAGCAGCTTGGGGGGCAGGGGAAAGGATGGCTACACCTTC. Translated, it gives CASSLGGRGKDGYTF. The full variable domain, with the rest looked up from reference TRBV5-4 and TRBJ1-2, is ETGVTQSPTHLIKTRGQQVTLRCSSQSGHNTVSWYQQALGQGPQFIFQYYREEENGRGNFPPRFSGLQFPNYSSELNVNALELDDSALYLCASSLGGRGKDGYTFGSGTRLTVV.

The rearrangement uses TRBV14 and TRBJ1-2; 8 positions match TRBD1. The CDR3 has 14 residues. J gave up 3 bases and V 5 bases, and 5 bases lay outside the gene matches. Germline V lookup: CDR1 SGHDN, CDR2 FVKESK. This chain's CDR3 is CASSSWTGHYGYTF. The CDR3 coding sequence is TGTGCCAGCAGCTCCTGGACAGGGCACTATGGCTACACCTTC. Variable domain in full (rest from reference TRBV14 and TRBJ1-2): EAGVTQFPSHSVIEKGQTVTLRCDPISGHDNLYWYRRVMGKEIKFLLHFVKESKQDESGMPNNRFLAERTGGTYSTLKVQPAELEDSGVYFCASSSWTGHYGYTFGSGTRLTVV.

J is TRBJ1-4 and V is TRBV4-3; D remains unclear. Trimming stripped 2 bases from V and 8 bases from J, with 15 bases between. The CDR3 contains 15 residues. CDR1 is LGHNA, CDR2 YSLEER, per germline. CDR3 region: CASSQSGFEGEKLFF. Written as DNA, the CDR3 is TGCGCCAGCAGCCAATCAGGTTTTGAGGGCGAAAAACTGTTTTTT.

This chain joins TRBV3-1 (or the pseudogene TRBV3-2) and TRBJ2-5; 7 bases line up with TRBD1. Germline assignment: CDR1 LGHDT and CDR2 YNNKEL (reference sequence). This CDR3 has 12 amino acids. V gave up 6 bases and J gave up 9 bases; unmatched junction bases: 7. The CDR3 DNA sequence: TGTGCCAGCAGTCGGGACAGCCCTCCCCAGTACTTC. Translated: CASSRDSPPQYF.

The chain couples TRBV9 to TRBJ1-1, with TRBD1 matching 8 bases. Per the germline V gene, CDR1 is SGDLS and CDR2 is YYNGEE. V gave up 3 bases and J gave up 1 base; unmatched junction bases: 5. The length of the CDR3 is 15 residues. This CDR3 reads CASSALDRGNTEAFF. In DNA form, the CDR3 reads TGTGCCAGCAGCGCATTAGACAGGGGGAACACTGAAGCTTTCTTT.

The chain has TRBV7-6 and TRBJ1-5; the match to TRBD1 covers 8 bases. This CDR3 is 16 amino acids long. J was trimmed by 7 bases and V by 5 bases; bases with no gene match: 13. Germline CDR1 reads SGHVS; CDR2 reads FNYEAQ. The CDR3 bases are TGTGCCAGCAGCCGCACTCCAACCGACAGGGGACAGCCCCAGCATTTT. This codes for CASSRTPTDRGQPQHF. The full variable domain, with the rest looked up from reference TRBV7-6 and TRBJ1-5, is GAGVSQSPRYKVTKRGQDVALRCDPISGHVSLYWYRQALGQGPEFLTYFNYEAQQDKSGLPNDRFSAERPEGSISTLTIQRTEQRDSAMYRCASSRTPTDRGQPQHFGDGTRLSIL.

The chain combines TRBV4-1 with TRBJ1-2; perhaps TRBD1 as D (5 bases). Trimming pared 1 base from V and 4 bases from J, leaving 16 bases between. The CDR3 length is 16 residues. Germline V lookup: CDR1 MGHRA, CDR2 YSYEKL. In nucleotides, the CDR3 is TGCGCCAGCAGCCAAGTGGGGGGAGGCAGCCTCTATGGCTACACCTTC. It is translated as CASSQVGGGSLYGYTF.

The V gene is TRBV7-9, the J gene TRBJ2-4, with TRBD1 matching 8 bases. V lost 4 bases and J lost 0; bases outside the gene matches: 5. The V gene's germline CDR1 is SEHNR and CDR2 FQNEAQ (reference sequence). This CDR3 is built from 16 residues. The CDR3 sequence: CASSSTGGLAKNIQYF. In DNA, the CDR3 is TGTGCCAGCAGCTCCACAGGGGGGCTAGCCAAAAACATTCAGTACTTC. The variable domain in full, with the rest retrieved from reference TRBV7-9 and TRBJ2-4, is DTGVSQNPRHKITKRGQNVTFRCDPISEHNRLYWYRQTLGQGPEFLTYFQNEAQLEKSRLLSDRFSAERPKGSFSTLEIQRTEQGDSAMYLCASSSTGGLAKNIQYFGAGTRLSVL.

The gene calls are TRBV18 and TRBJ1-2, with TRBD1 as a possible D gene (5 bases). The CDR3 covers 14 residues. V was trimmed by 0 bases and J by 3 bases, leaving 8 bases between them. Germline V lookup: CDR1 KGHSH, CDR2 LQKENI. The CDR3 here is CASSPPQGDYGYTF. CDR3 bases: TGTGCCAGCTCACCACCTCAGGGTGACTATGGCTACACCTTC.

The V call is TRBV5-1, the J call TRBJ1-1; maybe TRBD1 (6 bases). Per the germline V gene, CDR1 is SGHRS and CDR2 is YFSETQ. The CDR3 totals 15 residues. Deletions cut 0 bases from V and 0 bases from J, with 9 bases between. CDR3 DNA: TGCGCCAGCAGCTTGGCCGGGACACTGAACACTGAAGCTTTCTTT. Its protein is CASSLAGTLNTEAFF.

A few counts support this clone. The chain has TRBV5-6 and TRBJ2-5; TRBD1 is a possible D gene (5 bases). Deletions cut 2 bases from V and 2 bases from J, with 7 bases between. This CDR3 contains 13 residues. Germline V gives CDR1 SGHDT, CDR2 YYEEEE. The CDR3 DNA sequence: TGTGCCAGCAGCTTTCCAGGGCAAGAGACCCAGTACTTC. This encodes CASSFPGQETQYF.

A single count supports this clone. The V gene is TRBV9, the J gene TRBJ2-1; weak D call: TRBD1 (6 bases). Looked up from germline, CDR1 is SGDLS and CDR2 is YYNGEE. V was cut by 3 bases and J by 0 bases, with 10 bases left in between. This CDR3 spans 15 amino acids. In DNA, the CDR3 is TGTGCCAGCAGCGAAACAGGGAGCTCCTACAATGAGCAGTTCTTC. It yields the protein CASSETGSSYNEQFF. The full variable domain, its missing parts supplied by reference TRBV9 and TRBJ2-1, is DSGVTQTPKHLITATGQRVTLRCSPRSGDLSVYWYQQSLDQGLQFLIQYYNGEERAKGNILERFSAQQFPDLHSELNLSSLELGDSALYFCASSETGSSYNEQFFGPGTRLTVL.

This rearrangement joins TRBV4-1 to TRBJ2-1; 8 bases are shared with TRBD1. The CDR3 sequence is 16 residues long. With 1 base clipped from V and 8 bases from J, the junction kept 10 bases outside the gene matches. CDR1 is MGHRA, CDR2 YSYEKL, per germline. CDR3 sequence (DNA): TGCGCCAGCAGCCAAGGCCCCGGACAGGGTGATTATGAGCAGTTCTTC. Its translation is CASSQGPGQGDYEQFF.

The V gene is TRBV19, the J gene TRBJ2-2, with a possible D match to TRBD1 (6 bases). V lost 5 bases, J lost 6 bases, and 13 bases lay in between. CDR1 and CDR2 (germline): LNHDA, SQIVND (reference sequence). CDR3 length: 14 residues. CDR3 sequence: CASSSNRDPGELFF. As DNA, the CDR3 is TGTGCCAGTAGTTCAAACAGGGACCCCGGGGAGCTGTTTTTT. The whole variable domain, remainder taken from reference TRBV19 and TRBJ2-2, is DGGITQSPKYLFRKEGQNVTLSCEQNLNHDAMYWYRQDPGQGLRLIYYSQIVNDFQKGDIAEGYSVSREKKESFPLTVTSAQKNPTAFYLCASSSNRDPGELFFGEGSRLTVL.